This TCR beta chain was captured in a study of Ad26.COV2.S vaccination and SARS-CoV-2 variants. As for the study in general: The vaccine Ad26.COV2.S was put into the muscle once, or twice with 56 days between. Study findings and constraints: Spike-specific responses of CD8+ and CD4+ T cells were reported to display substantial breadth after vaccination. Compared with placebo recipients, vaccine recipients had higher spike-specific TCR breadth. There was a possibility that the TCR breadth and depth analyses underestimated total T cell responses.

Sequencing was performed with immunoSEQ multiplex PCR; in TCRdb, only in-frame clones are kept and a portion is missing. The sample gives about 280,000 clones, about 87% of which show up once; about 3.1% is in the top ten. Trimming removed 4 bases at V and 4 bases at J, with 17 bases between. Germline lookup yields CDR1 SGHNT and CDR2 YYREEE (reference sequence). CDR3 length: 15 residues. Treatment given: approximately 18 received Ad26.COV2.S at low or high dose, single or two shots; 5 received placebo; per-sample allocation not given. Sample collection was performed on day 63 after the first vaccine or placebo injection. Worth noting for this clone: What it binds is not known.

Source: peripheral blood, taken in a trial of Ad26.COV2.S vaccine versus placebo. The chain recombines TRBV5-4 with TRBJ1-2, with a tentative D call TRBD1 (5 bases). The sequence was obtained from a person between 18 and 65 years old who received the Ad26.COV2.S COVID-19 vaccine or a placebo. In DNA, the CDR3 is TGTGCCAGCAGCACCCCTCGGGACGGCTCCTATGGCTACACCTTC. This codes for CASSTPRDGSYGYTF.